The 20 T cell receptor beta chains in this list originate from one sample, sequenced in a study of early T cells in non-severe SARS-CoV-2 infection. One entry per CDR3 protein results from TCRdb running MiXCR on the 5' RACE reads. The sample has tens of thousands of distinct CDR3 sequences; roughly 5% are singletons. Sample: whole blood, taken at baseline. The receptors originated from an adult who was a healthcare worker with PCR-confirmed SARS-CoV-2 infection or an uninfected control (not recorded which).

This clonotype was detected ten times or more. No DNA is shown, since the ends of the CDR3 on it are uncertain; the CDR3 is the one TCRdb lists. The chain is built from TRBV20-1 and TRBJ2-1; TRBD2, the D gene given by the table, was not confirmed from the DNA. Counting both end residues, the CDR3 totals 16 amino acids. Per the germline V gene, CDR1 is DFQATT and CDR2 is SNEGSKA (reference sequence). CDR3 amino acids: CSVPPIGTTNYNEQFF.

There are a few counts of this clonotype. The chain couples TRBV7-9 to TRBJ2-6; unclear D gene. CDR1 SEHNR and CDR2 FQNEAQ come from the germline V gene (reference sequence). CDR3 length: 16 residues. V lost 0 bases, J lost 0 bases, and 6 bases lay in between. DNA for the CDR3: TGTGCCAGCAGCTTAGCTGCAGTCTCTGGGGCCAACGTCCTGACTTTC. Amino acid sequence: CASSLAAVSGANVLTF.

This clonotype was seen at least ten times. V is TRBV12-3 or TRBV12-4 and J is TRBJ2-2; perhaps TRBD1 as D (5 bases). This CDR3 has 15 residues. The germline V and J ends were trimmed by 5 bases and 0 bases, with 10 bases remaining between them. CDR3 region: CASSTTDANTGELFF. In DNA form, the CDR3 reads TGTGCCAGCAGTACGACAGACGCGAACACCGGGGAGCTGTTTTTT.

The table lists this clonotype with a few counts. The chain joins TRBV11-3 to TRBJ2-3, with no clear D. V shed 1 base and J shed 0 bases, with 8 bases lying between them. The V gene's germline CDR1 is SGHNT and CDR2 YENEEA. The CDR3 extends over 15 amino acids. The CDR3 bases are TGTGCCAGCAGCTTAGGACGGGTTAGCACAGATACGCAGTATTTT. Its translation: CASSLGRVSTDTQYF.

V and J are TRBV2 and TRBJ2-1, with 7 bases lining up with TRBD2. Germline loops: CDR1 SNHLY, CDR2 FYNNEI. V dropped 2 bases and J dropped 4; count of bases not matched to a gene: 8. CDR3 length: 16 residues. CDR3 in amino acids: CASSEPAGEAYNEQFF. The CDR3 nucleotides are TGTGCCAGCAGTGAACCTGCGGGAGAGGCGTACAATGAGCAGTTCTTC.

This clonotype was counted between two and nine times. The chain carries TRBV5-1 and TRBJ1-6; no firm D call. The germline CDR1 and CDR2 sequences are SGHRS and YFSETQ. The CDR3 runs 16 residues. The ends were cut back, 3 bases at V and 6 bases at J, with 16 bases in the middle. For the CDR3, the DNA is TGCGCCAGCAGCTCGATTTTAGTGGGTGCTAATTCACCCCTCCACTTT. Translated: CASSSILVGANSPLHF.

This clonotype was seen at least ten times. CDR3 in DNA: TGTGCCAGCAGTGAGTCAGGGATTGAATATGGCTACACCTTC. It is translated as CASSESGIEYGYTF. J is TRBJ1-2 and V is TRBV2; weak D call: TRBD1 (5 bases). CDR3 length: 14 residues. V gave up 3 bases and J gave up 5 bases, with 13 bases separating them. Per germline, CDR1 SNHLY and CDR2 FYNNEI.

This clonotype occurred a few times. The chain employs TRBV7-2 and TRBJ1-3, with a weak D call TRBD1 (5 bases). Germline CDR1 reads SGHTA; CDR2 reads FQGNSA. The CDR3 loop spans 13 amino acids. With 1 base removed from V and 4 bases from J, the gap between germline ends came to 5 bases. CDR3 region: CASSLGTGNTIYF. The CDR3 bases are TGTGCCAGCAGCTTAGGGACAGGAAACACCATATATTTT.

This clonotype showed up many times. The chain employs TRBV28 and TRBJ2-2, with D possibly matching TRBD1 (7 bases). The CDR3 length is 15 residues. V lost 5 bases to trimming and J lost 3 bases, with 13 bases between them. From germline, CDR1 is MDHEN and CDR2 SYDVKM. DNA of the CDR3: TGTGCCAGCAGTGCGGGACAGATCTACACCGGGGAGCTGTTTTTT. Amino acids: CASSAGQIYTGELFF.

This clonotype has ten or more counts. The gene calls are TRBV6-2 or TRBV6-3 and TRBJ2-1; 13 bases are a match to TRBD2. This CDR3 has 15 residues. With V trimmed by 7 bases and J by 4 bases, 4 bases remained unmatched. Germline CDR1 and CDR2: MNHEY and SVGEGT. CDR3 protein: CASTKLAGGYNEQFF. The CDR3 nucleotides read TGTGCCAGCACGAAACTAGCGGGAGGGTACAATGAGCAGTTCTTC.

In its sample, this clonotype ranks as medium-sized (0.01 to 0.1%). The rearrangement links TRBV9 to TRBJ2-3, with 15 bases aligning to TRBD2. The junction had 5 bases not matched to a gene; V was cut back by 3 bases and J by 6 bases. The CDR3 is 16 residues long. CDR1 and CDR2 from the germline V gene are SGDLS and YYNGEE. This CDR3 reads CASSAGLAGGWDTQYF. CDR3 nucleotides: TGTGCCAGCAGCGCGGGACTAGCGGGAGGCTGGGATACGCAGTATTTT. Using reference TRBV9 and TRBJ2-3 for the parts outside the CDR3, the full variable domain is DSGVTQTPKHLITATGQRVTLRCSPRSGDLSVYWYQQSLDQGLQFLIQYYNGEERAKGNILERFSAQQFPDLHSELNLSSLELGDSALYFCASSAGLAGGWDTQYFGPGTRLTVL.

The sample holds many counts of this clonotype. CDR3 in amino acids: CASTIRLAATDTQYF. DNA of the CDR3: TGTGCCAGCACCATAAGACTAGCGGCCACAGATACGCAGTATTTT. The chain uses TRBV6-1 and TRBJ2-3; 9 bases are a match to TRBD2. Germline CDR1 is MNHNS and CDR2 is SASEGT. J lost 2 bases, V lost 7 bases, and 7 bases had no gene match. The CDR3 consists of 15 residues.

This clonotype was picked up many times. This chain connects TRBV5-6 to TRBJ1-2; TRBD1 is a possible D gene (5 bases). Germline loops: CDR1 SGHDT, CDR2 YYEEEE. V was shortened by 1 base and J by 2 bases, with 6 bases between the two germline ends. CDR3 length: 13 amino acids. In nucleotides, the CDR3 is TGTGCCAGCAGCTTGAGGGGAAACTATGGCTACACCTTC. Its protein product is CASSLRGNYGYTF.

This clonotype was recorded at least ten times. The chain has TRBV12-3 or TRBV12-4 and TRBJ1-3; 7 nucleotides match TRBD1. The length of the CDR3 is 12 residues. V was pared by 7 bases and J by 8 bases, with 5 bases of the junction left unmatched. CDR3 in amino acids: CASTDRLDTIYF. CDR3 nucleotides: TGTGCCAGCACGGACAGGCTGGACACCATATATTTT.

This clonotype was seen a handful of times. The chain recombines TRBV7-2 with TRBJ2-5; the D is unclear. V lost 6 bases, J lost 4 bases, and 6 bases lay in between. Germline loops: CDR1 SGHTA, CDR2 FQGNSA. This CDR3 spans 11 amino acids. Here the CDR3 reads CASSQRETQYF. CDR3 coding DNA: TGTGCCAGCAGTCAAAGAGAGACCCAGTACTTC.

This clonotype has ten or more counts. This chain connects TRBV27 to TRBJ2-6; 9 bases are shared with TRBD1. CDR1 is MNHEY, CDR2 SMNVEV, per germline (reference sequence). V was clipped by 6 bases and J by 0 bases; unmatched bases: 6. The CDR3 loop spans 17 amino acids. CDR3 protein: CASSGGQGRSGANVLTF. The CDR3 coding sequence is TGTGCCAGCAGCGGAGGACAGGGGCGCTCTGGGGCCAACGTCCTGACTTTC.

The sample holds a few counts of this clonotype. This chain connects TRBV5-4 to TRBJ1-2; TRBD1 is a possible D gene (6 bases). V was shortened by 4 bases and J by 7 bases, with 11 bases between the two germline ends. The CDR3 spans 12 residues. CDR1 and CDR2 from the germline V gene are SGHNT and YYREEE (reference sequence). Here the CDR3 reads CASSADSFGYTF. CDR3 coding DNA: TGTGCCAGCAGCGCGGACAGTTTTGGCTACACCTTC.

The DNA for the CDR3 is TGCGCCAGCAGCCCCGACGGGGACTCCTACAATGAGCAGTTCTTC. This gives the protein CASSPDGDSYNEQFF. J is TRBJ2-1 and V is TRBV5-1; TRBD2 is a possible D gene (5 bases). The CDR3 contains 15 residues. Trimming removed 4 bases from V and 0 bases from J, with 11 bases in between. Germline loops: CDR1 SGHRS, CDR2 YFSETQ.

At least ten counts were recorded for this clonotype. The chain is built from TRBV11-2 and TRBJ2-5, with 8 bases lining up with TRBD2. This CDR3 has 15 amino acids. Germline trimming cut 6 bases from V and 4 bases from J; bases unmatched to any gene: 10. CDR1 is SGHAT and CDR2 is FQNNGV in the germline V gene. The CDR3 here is CASRLQSGSVETQYF. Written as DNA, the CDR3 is TGTGCCAGCAGATTACAAAGCGGGAGTGTAGAGACCCAGTACTTC.

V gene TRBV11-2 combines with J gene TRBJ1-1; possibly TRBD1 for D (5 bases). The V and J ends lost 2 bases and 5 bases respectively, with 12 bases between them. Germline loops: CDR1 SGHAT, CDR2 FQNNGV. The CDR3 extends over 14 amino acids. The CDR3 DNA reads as TGTGCCAGCAGCTTAAGGCAGGAGGGGACTGAAGCTTTCTTT. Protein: CASSLRQEGTEAFF.